A single sample is the source of the 19 T cell receptor beta chains below, sequenced in a study of cytomegalovirus exposure and HLA in healthy donors. The PCR contained 60 Vbeta and 13 Jbeta primers. The protocol was immunoSEQ multiplex PCR, while the TCRdb copy is restricted to in-frame clones and leaves out a portion. The sample yields under 200,000 clones, around 84% seen once. Sequenced: PBMCs. These receptors originate from a woman in her forties in good health and CMV-seronegative.

The chain recombines TRBV19 with TRBJ2-5; 8 nucleotides agree with TRBD2. Germline CDR1 and CDR2: LNHDA and SQIVND (reference sequence). CDR3 length: 16 residues. The trim removed 7 bases at V and 4 bases at J, leaving 14 bases unmatched. CDR3 in DNA: TGTGCCAGTATTTTAAAAGCGGGGGAGTTTTCAGAGACCCAGTACTTC. It yields the protein CASILKAGEFSETQYF. Filled out from reference TRBV19 and TRBJ2-5, the complete variable domain reads DGGITQSPKYLFRKEGQNVTLSCEQNLNHDAMYWYRQDPGQGLRLIYYSQIVNDFQKGDIAEGYSVSREKKESFPLTVTSAQKNPTAFYLCASILKAGEFSETQYFGPGTRLLVL.

The chain combines TRBV28 with TRBJ1-5; a possible D gene is TRBD1 (5 bases). The germline V gene encodes CDR1 MDHEN and CDR2 SYDVKM. V lost 3 bases and J 1 base, leaving 10 bases between the germline ends. The CDR3 contains 15 residues. CDR3 sequence: CASSFARASNQPQHF. The CDR3 DNA is TGTGCCAGCAGTTTCGCCAGGGCGAGCAATCAGCCCCAGCATTTT.

This clone showed up just once. J is TRBJ1-2 and V is TRBV2; 7 bases are shared with TRBD1. The germline V gene has CDR1 SNHLY and CDR2 FYNNEI. The J segment lost 1 base and the V segment lost 8 bases, leaving 10 bases of the junction unmatched. The CDR3 is made up of 15 amino acids. CDR3 region: CASPVRRDSNYGYTF. CDR3 coding DNA: TGTGCCAGCCCCGTTCGCCGGGACAGTAACTATGGCTACACCTTC.

V gene TRBV18 combines with J gene TRBJ2-7, with D uncertain. Germline CDR1 KGHSH, CDR2 LQKENI. This CDR3 comprises 16 residues. The V end lost 1 base, the J end lost 2 bases, and 15 bases lay between the germline ends. The CDR3 reads CASSPLRLGTTYEQYF. The CDR3 DNA reads TGTGCCAGCTCACCACTGAGGTTAGGAACGACCTACGAGCAGTACTTC.

The table lists this clone with a count of one. The genes are TRBV28 and TRBJ2-1; tentatively, D is TRBD2 (5 bases). V lost 1 base and J 0 bases, leaving 28 bases between the germline ends. Per germline, CDR1 MDHEN and CDR2 SYDVKM. This CDR3 is 22 amino acids long. CDR3 in DNA: TGTGCCAGCAGTTTATCATTATGGAGGCTAGCCCCCTCACCAAGCTCCTACAATGAGCAGTTCTTC. This gives the protein CASSLSLWRLAPSPSSYNEQFF.

The V call is TRBV5-1, the J call TRBJ2-3; D perhaps matches TRBD1 (6 bases). Looked up from germline, CDR1 is SGHRS and CDR2 is YFSETQ. The V and J ends lost 5 bases and 7 bases respectively, with 23 bases between them. The CDR3 runs 16 residues. The CDR3 DNA is TGCGCCAGCAGTAGGGGGAGTTCATTAAGGACAAATACGCAGTATTTT. The encoded protein is CASSRGSSLRTNTQYF.

CDR3 loop: CASSSSGVSGYTQYF. The CDR3 DNA reads TGTGCCAGCAGCTCCTCGGGGGTTTCGGGCTATACGCAGTATTTT. The rearrangement joins TRBV7-3 to TRBJ2-3; the D gene is possibly TRBD2 (6 bases). In germline, CDR1 is SGHTA, CDR2 FQGTGA. This CDR3 is built from 15 residues. V lost 4 bases to trimming and J lost 7 bases, with 18 bases between them.

This chain joins TRBV10-2 and TRBJ1-3, with D perhaps matching TRBD1 (6 bases). The CDR3 loop spans 13 amino acids. The germline V gene encodes CDR1 WSHSY and CDR2 SAAADI. V was shortened by 6 bases and J by 6 bases, with 12 bases between the two germline ends. The CDR3 sequence: CASRDRDINTIYF. For the CDR3, the DNA is TGCGCCAGCAGAGACCGGGACATAAACACCATATATTTT.

The rearrangement links TRBV28 to TRBJ1-5; maybe TRBD1 (5 bases). The germline gives CDR1 MDHEN, CDR2 SYDVKM. The CDR3 sequence is 13 residues long. V was cut by 7 bases and J by 7 bases, with 14 bases left in between. This chain's CDR3 is CASTNTPGQPQHF. The CDR3 nucleotides read TGTGCCAGCACAAATACCCCAGGGCAGCCCCAGCATTTT.

This rearrangement joins TRBV29-1 to TRBJ1-1, with D possibly being TRBD1 (5 bases). With 8 bases removed from V and 4 bases from J, the gap between germline ends came to 14 bases. Germline V gene lookup returns CDR1 SQVTM and CDR2 ANQGSEA. The CDR3 consists of 12 residues. CDR3 sequence reads: CSSRSGGTEAFF. CDR3 in DNA: TGCAGCTCCCGGTCGGGGGGCACTGAAGCTTTCTTT.

J is TRBJ2-1 and V is TRBV4-1; D might be TRBD1 (5 bases). Deletions cut 0 bases from V and 7 bases from J, with 16 bases between. The CDR3 runs to 16 residues. Per the germline V gene, CDR1 is MGHRA and CDR2 is YSYEKL. The CDR3 DNA follows: TGCGCCAGCAGCCAAGAAGTAACCAGGGTAAGGAATGAGCAGTTCTTC. Its translation: CASSQEVTRVRNEQFF.

The chain couples TRBV28 to TRBJ1-2; D gene unclear. V dropped 2 bases and J dropped 4 bases, with 8 bases sitting between them. There are 13 residues in the CDR3. Per the germline V gene, CDR1 is MDHEN and CDR2 is SYDVKM. Here the CDR3 DNA reads TGTGCCAGCAGTTTAGGCCCTGGCTATGGCTACACCTTC. As protein: CASSLGPGYGYTF.

Here the CDR3 reads CASSLGQGMMNTEAFF. CDR3 DNA: TGCGCCAGCAGCTTGGGGCAGGGGATGATGAACACTGAAGCTTTCTTT. The chain is built from TRBV5-1 and TRBJ1-1; perhaps TRBD1 as D (6 bases). V dropped 0 bases and J dropped 0 bases, with 12 bases sitting between them. Germline V CDR1 and CDR2: SGHRS, YFSETQ. This CDR3 comprises 16 residues.

This clone was seen a few times. The chain joins TRBV5-1 to TRBJ1-1, with D uncertain. Germline CDR1 SGHRS, CDR2 YFSETQ. The CDR3 totals 16 residues. The V end was cut by 4 bases, the J end by 4 bases, with 20 bases between. This CDR3 is CASSLGEERGGTEAFF. The CDR3 nucleotides read TGCGCCAGCAGCCTGGGAGAGGAGCGGGGTGGCACTGAAGCTTTCTTT.

The CDR3 DNA reads TGTGCCAGCAGCACAAGCTCTATACTAGCCACAGATACGCAGTATTTT. Its translation: CASSTSSILATDTQYF. The J gene is TRBJ2-3, the V gene TRBV9; D possibly corresponds to TRBD2 (6 bases). The CDR3 runs 16 residues. Germline CDR1 is SGDLS and CDR2 is YYNGEE. V shed 4 bases and J shed 2 bases, with 17 bases lying between them.

The J gene is TRBJ2-1, the V gene TRBV7-3; D ambiguous. Trimming cost V 0 bases and J 3 bases, with 6 bases left between them. The CDR3 is made up of 14 amino acids. The germline CDR1 and CDR2 sequences are SGHTA and FQGTGA. DNA for the CDR3: TGTGCCAGCAGCTTAACTAGCTTCTACAATGAGCAGTTCTTC. Its translation is CASSLTSFYNEQFF.

V gene TRBV5-1 combines with J gene TRBJ2-1; 8 nucleotides line up with TRBD2. The germline V gene encodes CDR1 SGHRS and CDR2 YFSETQ. The CDR3 has 15 residues. V was clipped by 4 bases and J by 0 bases; unmatched bases: 3. CDR3 nucleotide sequence: TGCGCCAGCAGCCCGGGACTAGGCTCCTACAATGAGCAGTTCTTC. Protein sequence: CASSPGLGSYNEQFF. The full variable domain, completed using reference TRBV5-1 and TRBJ2-1, is KAGVTQTPRYLIKTRGQQVTLSCSPISGHRSVSWYQQTPGQGLQFLFEYFSETQRNKGNFPGRFSGRQFSNSRSEMNVSTLELGDSALYLCASSPGLGSYNEQFFGPGTRLTVL.

The rearrangement joins TRBV4-1 to TRBJ1-6; TRBD1 matches 8 bases. The CDR3 loop spans 17 amino acids. J was trimmed by 9 bases and V by 1 base; bases with no gene match: 11. Germline V gives CDR1 MGHRA, CDR2 YSYEKL. As DNA, the CDR3 is TGCGCCAGCAGCCAAGCCCCCCGGGACAGGTCCGTTTCACCCCTCCACTTT. As protein: CASSQAPRDRSVSPLHF.

The V call is TRBV2, the J call TRBJ2-7; D perhaps matches TRBD1 (6 bases). Germline V gene data show CDR1 as SNHLY and CDR2 as FYNNEI. V lost 8 bases and J 7 bases, leaving 18 bases between the germline ends. This CDR3 has 13 residues. In DNA, the CDR3 is TGTGCCAGCGGTCGGGTGGGGGCTGGTGAGCAGTACTTC. Amino acid sequence: CASGRVGAGEQYF.